This T cell receptor beta chain is from a study of cytomegalovirus exposure and HLA in healthy donors. Study in general: Findings of an earlier analysis included around 100 million unique TCR beta sequences from roughly 190 million T cells. The study, taken as a whole, reports: In vitro checks showed that a few CMV-associated chains really do target CMV antigens. Accurate HLA-A and HLA-B prediction from TCR beta sequences was reported for most subjects. A later analysis by the authors found several of the most significant clusters apparently linked to common viral pathogens.

On this clone itself: The antigen is unknown.

Germline V gene data show CDR1 as SGHRS and CDR2 as YFSETQ. There are 14 residues in the CDR3. V was shortened by 0 bases and J by 1 base, with 7 bases between the two germline ends. Primers included in the PCR were 60 Vbeta and 13 Jbeta primers. Clones were read by immunoSEQ multiplex PCR, and TCRdb kept only the in-frame ones, dropping some. The table includes roughly 180,000 clones, 75% to 85% detected once. The sequence came from a woman between 18 and 29 years old in good health and CMV-seropositive. J is TRBJ1-1 and V is TRBV5-1; D unclear. Specimen: PBMCs. CDR3: CASSLVSSNTEAFF. The CDR3 nucleotides read TGCGCCAGCAGCTTGGTTTCGTCGAACACTGAAGCTTTCTTT.